This T cell receptor (beta chain) emerged from a study of blood T cell repertoires in COVID-19. Study information: Whether acute or convalescent, the COVID-19 samples came from the United States, Italy and Spain. PBMCs, B-cell-depleted T cells, or T cells were the source of the cDNA or gDNA that made up the material.

Original processing methods: Estimation of nucleated cell counts relied on the amplification of reference gene primers. Sequencing used immunoSEQ multiplex PCR; TCRdb keeps in-frame clones, though not all of them. For V, J and clone size, that table is used; D and trimming come from the DNA. The sample comprises approximately 290,000 clones, around 89% of which are singletons, and roughly 0.8% rests with the top ten. With respect to this clone: At one end the junction does not follow the germline gene, possibly because of a read error.

Germline V lookup: CDR1 SEHNR, CDR2 FQNEAQ (reference sequence). There are 15 residues in the CDR3. The sequence was obtained from a man aged 25 to 40 with acute or convalescent COVID-19. The specimen sequenced was peripheral blood. This chain connects TRBV7-9 to TRBJ2-1; a possible D gene is TRBD2 (5 bases). Here the CDR3 reads CASSLVAGSYHEQFF. In nucleotides, the CDR3 is TGTGCCAGCAGCTTAGTTGCGGGTAGCTACCATGAGCAGTTCTTC.